Each of the 26 T cell receptor beta chains below was sequenced from the same sample in a study of cytomegalovirus exposure and HLA in healthy donors. 13 Jbeta primers and 60 Vbeta primers were used for the PCR. The assay was immunoSEQ multiplex PCR, and TCRdb's table has in-frame clones only and misses some. The sample shows 75,000 to 90,000 clones, roughly 80% of them seen only once. Sequences were obtained from PBMCs. The receptors originated from a human donor in good health.

The rearrangement joins TRBV19 to TRBJ2-2, with D perhaps matching TRBD2 (5 bases). V was cut by 4 bases and J by 5 bases, with 17 bases left in between. This CDR3 has 16 residues. The germline V gene encodes CDR1 LNHDA and CDR2 SQIVND (reference sequence). The CDR3, as DNA: TGTGCCAGTAGTAAGGTGTTGGCCTCGGGGACCGGGGAGCTGTTTTTT. Translated: CASSKVLASGTGELFF.

This clone was recorded once. V and J are TRBV29-1 and TRBJ1-1; D is undetermined. The ends were cut back, 5 bases at V and 1 base at J, with 14 bases in the middle. The germline V gene encodes CDR1 SQVTM and CDR2 ANQGSEA. The CDR3 spans 14 residues. The CDR3: CSVLQLLRNTEAFF. The CDR3 coding sequence is TGCAGCGTTCTACAGCTACTGCGGAACACTGAAGCTTTCTTT.

The chain is built from TRBV9 and TRBJ2-1; D may be TRBD1 (6 bases). CDR1 is SGDLS, CDR2 YYNGEE, per germline. CDR3 length: 14 amino acids. V lost 3 bases and J 3 bases, leaving 10 bases between the germline ends. The CDR3 spells CASSAGTNYNEQFF. The CDR3 nucleotides are TGTGCCAGCAGCGCCGGGACAAACTACAATGAGCAGTTCTTC. Full variable domain (rest looked up from reference TRBV9 and TRBJ2-1): DSGVTQTPKHLITATGQRVTLRCSPRSGDLSVYWYQQSLDQGLQFLIQYYNGEERAKGNILERFSAQQFPDLHSELNLSSLELGDSALYFCASSAGTNYNEQFFGPGTRLTVL.

The chain recombines TRBV6-6 with TRBJ2-7, with 9 bases matching TRBD2. This CDR3 contains 15 residues. Germline V CDR1 and CDR2: MNHNY, SVGAGI (reference sequence). The V segment lost 0 bases and the J segment 4 bases; nucleotides outside the gene matches: 4. The CDR3 nucleotides are TGTGCCAGCAGTTACTCCCTAGCGGGGCGATACGAGCAGTACTTC. As protein: CASSYSLAGRYEQYF.

This rearrangement joins TRBV6-6 to TRBJ1-1; TRBD1 aligns across 7 bases. CDR1 MNHNY and CDR2 SVGAGI come from the germline V gene (reference sequence). CDR3 size: 14 residues. Losses at the gene ends were 6 bases for V and 4 bases for J; bases not matched to a gene: 8. DNA for the CDR3: TGTGCCAGCAGCCCCCCCGCAGGGGGCACTGAAGCTTTCTTT. Protein product: CASSPPAGGTEAFF.

The gene calls are TRBV11-3 and TRBJ2-1; D is perhaps TRBD1 (5 bases). Germline assignment: CDR1 SGHNT and CDR2 YENEEA. The CDR3 consists of 16 residues. Trimming removed 5 bases at V and 2 bases at J, with 16 bases between. The CDR3 DNA sequence: TGTGCCAGCAGCCGCGGTAGGGGCACCACCTACAATGAGCAGTTCTTC. It specifies CASSRGRGTTYNEQFF. Combining the CDR3 with reference TRBV11-3 and TRBJ2-1 gives the whole variable domain EAGVVQSPRYKIIEKKQPVAFWCNPISGHNTLYWYLQNLGQGPELLIRYENEEAVDDSQLPKDRFSAERLKGVDSTLKIQPAELGDSAVYLCASSRGRGTTYNEQFFGPGTRLTVL.

This clone was found a few times. The DNA of the CDR3 is TGTGCTAGTGGGGGGACAGGCTCTAGCAATCAGCCCCAGCATTTT. It encodes CASGGTGSSNQPQHF. The chain links TRBV12-5 to TRBJ1-5, with 8 positions matching TRBD1. Losses at the gene ends were 6 bases for V and 0 bases for J; bases not matched to a gene: 4. Germline V gene data show CDR1 as LGHNT and CDR2 as FRNRAP. The CDR3 runs 15 residues.

The chain uses TRBV25-1 and TRBJ1-6, with 10 bases fitting TRBD1. J was trimmed by 10 bases and V by 6 bases; bases with no gene match: 9. The CDR3 loop spans 15 amino acids. CDR1 is MGHDK, CDR2 SYGVNS, per germline. CDR3 sequence reads: CASSRPGQGGSPLHF. The CDR3 nucleotides read TGTGCCAGCAGCAGACCCGGACAGGGGGGATCACCCCTCCACTTT.

The gene calls are TRBV7-2 and TRBJ1-6; the D is unclear. Trimming removed 4 bases at V and 7 bases at J, with 14 bases between. The CDR3 sequence is 15 residues long. Germline V gene lookup returns CDR1 SGHTA and CDR2 FQGNSA. The CDR3 protein is CASSSTPRHNSPLHF. CDR3 nucleotide sequence: TGTGCCAGCAGCTCCACACCGAGGCACAATTCACCCCTCCACTTT.

The chain links TRBV7-2 to TRBJ2-7; tentatively, D is TRBD2 (7 bases). The CDR3 totals 15 residues. Germline V CDR1 and CDR2: SGHTA, FQGNSA. V lost 5 bases and J lost 5, with 19 bases in between. CDR3 residues: CASSPLAGAPHEQYF. CDR3 in DNA: TGTGCCAGCAGCCCCCTCGCGGGGGCGCCCCACGAGCAGTACTTC.

V and J are TRBV4-2 and TRBJ2-1; TRBD2 agrees at 9 bases. V was clipped by 4 bases and J by 13 bases; unmatched bases: 8. The germline gives CDR1 LGHNA, CDR2 YNFKEQ. The CDR3 is made up of 13 amino acids. This chain's CDR3 is CASSLWASGDQFF. The CDR3 region has the DNA TGTGCCAGCAGCCTATGGGCTAGCGGGGACCAGTTCTTC.

This clone was found a few times. The chain combines TRBV19 with TRBJ2-7, with D possibly matching TRBD1 (8 bases). The V gene's germline CDR1 is LNHDA and CDR2 SQIVND (reference sequence). The V gene lost 8 bases and the J gene lost 3 bases, with 14 bases spanning the gap. The CDR3 is 13 amino acids. CDR3 region: CASSTGGDYEQYF. CDR3 coding DNA: TGTGCCAGTTCAACAGGGGGGGACTACGAGCAGTACTTC.

J is TRBJ2-2 and V is TRBV9, with TRBD1 identical over 7 bases. The CDR3 is 15 residues long. The V gene's germline CDR1 is SGDLS and CDR2 YYNGEE. J was trimmed by 3 bases and V by 4 bases; bases with no gene match: 6. CDR3 sequence reads: CASSSRQGDTGELFF. CDR3 bases: TGTGCCAGCAGCTCCAGACAGGGTGACACCGGGGAGCTGTTTTTT.

The chain has TRBV6-4 and TRBJ2-1; D gene uncertain. V was cut by 3 bases and J by 9 bases, with 18 bases left in between. Germline V lookup: CDR1 MRHNA, CDR2 SNTAGT. The CDR3 is 15 amino acids. The CDR3 loop reads CASSELPQIPAEQFF. CDR3 coding DNA: TGTGCCAGCAGTGAACTACCCCAAATACCCGCTGAGCAGTTCTTC.

This clone occurred a few times. This sequence joins TRBV4-1 and TRBJ1-4, with D possibly being TRBD1 (6 bases). There are 17 residues in the CDR3. Germline values: CDR1 MGHRA, CDR2 YSYEKL. The V gene lost 0 bases and the J gene lost 7 bases, with 18 bases spanning the gap. The CDR3 nucleotides are TGCGCCAGCAGCCAAGATAGGGGGGGCCTTTATGGTGAAAAACTGTTTTTT. Residues: CASSQDRGGLYGEKLFF.

The chain joins TRBV30 to TRBJ2-7; TRBD1 aligns across 9 bases. The V and J ends lost 0 bases and 6 bases, in that order; junction bases with no gene match: 9. From germline, CDR1 is GTSNPN and CDR2 SVGIG (reference sequence). The CDR3 runs to 15 residues. This CDR3 reads CAWSVAGQGWREQYF. The CDR3 DNA follows: TGTGCCTGGAGTGTCGCCGGACAGGGGTGGCGCGAGCAGTACTTC. Together with reference TRBV30 and TRBJ2-7, the CDR3 gives the full variable domain: SQTIHQWPATLVQPVGSPLSLECTVEGTSNPNLYWYRQAAGRGLQLLFYSVGIGQISSEVPQNLSASRPQDRQFILSSKKLLLSDSGFYLCAWSVAGQGWREQYFGPGTRLTVT.

This chain links TRBV5-4 with TRBJ2-5, with TRBD2 matching over 11 bases. Losses at the gene ends were 2 bases for V and 5 bases for J; bases not matched to a gene: 11. This CDR3 contains 17 residues. The germline V gene encodes CDR1 SGHNT and CDR2 YYREEE (reference sequence). Here the CDR3 DNA reads TGTGCCAGCAGCTTACCTCGAATAGCGGGGGGGAATGAGACCCAGTACTTC. Protein product: CASSLPRIAGGNETQYF.

This clone has only a few counts. The CDR3 carries no conserved terminal phenylalanine or tryptophan, so it likely arises from a read error. The limits of the CDR3 on the DNA are not certain, so only TCRdb's listed CDR3 is given. The rearrangement links TRBV28 to TRBJ1-1; TRBD1 is the table's D call, not checked against the DNA. Germline CDR1 reads MDHEN; CDR2 reads SYDVKM. Termini included, the CDR3 measures 13 amino acids. CDR3 region: CASSLARARQGDI.

This chain uses TRBV5-4 with TRBJ2-3; maybe TRBD2 (5 bases). Germline V gene sequence: CDR1 SGHNT, CDR2 YYREEE (reference sequence). V was clipped by 4 bases and J by 0 bases, with 15 bases between them. CDR3 size: 16 residues. CDR3 nucleotides: TGTGCCAGCAGCAAGCCTCCGGGAACCAGCACAGATACGCAGTATTTT. Translating gives CASSKPPGTSTDTQYF.

The chain has TRBV6-1 and TRBJ2-1, with 8 bases identical to TRBD1. CDR1 and CDR2 (germline): MNHNS, SASEGT. The CDR3 has 15 amino acids. The ends lost 4 bases at V and 6 bases at J; junction bases unmatched: 8. CDR3 loop: CASSGSGQVLNEQFF. The CDR3, as DNA: TGTGCCAGCAGTGGCTCGGGACAGGTTCTCAATGAGCAGTTCTTC.

The V and J genes are TRBV4-3 and TRBJ1-2; TRBD1 aligns across 8 bases. V was clipped by 1 base and J by 8 bases; unmatched bases: 9. Germline-derived CDR1 and CDR2 are LGHNA and YSLEER. This CDR3 has 15 amino acids. As DNA, the CDR3 is TGCGCCAGCAGCCAAGGTGTACAGGGGGAACGCGGCTACACCTTC. This encodes CASSQGVQGERGYTF.

CDR3 bases: TGTGCCAGCAGCTTAACAGGTGCAACTAATGAAAAACTGTTTTTT. Its protein is CASSLTGATNEKLFF. The rearrangement joins TRBV5-4 to TRBJ1-4, with a tentative D call TRBD1 (5 bases). From germline, CDR1 is SGHNT and CDR2 YYREEE (reference sequence). The CDR3 loop spans 15 amino acids. Trimming pared 2 bases from V and 0 bases from J, leaving 8 bases between.

The sample holds a few counts of this clone. The CDR3 protein is CASRHKGTEAFF. CDR3 in DNA: TGTGCCAGCAGGCATAAGGGGACTGAAGCTTTCTTT. The rearrangement uses TRBV27 and TRBJ1-1; maybe TRBD1 (5 bases). This CDR3 has 12 residues. CDR1 MNHEY and CDR2 SMNVEV come from the germline V gene (reference sequence). The V end lost 6 bases, the J end lost 5 bases, and 10 bases lay between the germline ends.

The genes are TRBV7-9 and TRBJ2-5; 7 positions match TRBD2. V shed 10 bases and J 1 base; nucleotides not matched to a gene: 6. The CDR3 loop spans 13 amino acids. Per the germline V gene, CDR1 is SEHNR and CDR2 is FQNEAQ (reference sequence). CDR3 in DNA: TGTGCCACGAGGGAGGGACCCCAAGAGACCCAGTACTTC. Its translation is CATREGPQETQYF.

J is TRBJ2-7 and V is TRBV6-1; the D is unclear. The CDR3 loop spans 12 amino acids. The V end was cut by 8 bases, the J end by 2 bases, with 10 bases between. CDR1 and CDR2 from the germline V gene are MNHNS and SASEGT. In DNA, the CDR3 is TGTGCCAGCGTCTACGGTACCTACGAGCAGTACTTC. It specifies CASVYGTYEQYF.

J is TRBJ1-4 and V is TRBV10-3; D not certain. Trimming cost V 10 bases and J 8 bases, with 14 bases left between them. Germline values: CDR1 ENHRY, CDR2 SYGVKD. CDR3 length: 12 residues. In nucleotides, the CDR3 is TGTGCCACCGCAGAAGATCAAGAAAAACTGTTTTTT. It translates to CATAEDQEKLFF.